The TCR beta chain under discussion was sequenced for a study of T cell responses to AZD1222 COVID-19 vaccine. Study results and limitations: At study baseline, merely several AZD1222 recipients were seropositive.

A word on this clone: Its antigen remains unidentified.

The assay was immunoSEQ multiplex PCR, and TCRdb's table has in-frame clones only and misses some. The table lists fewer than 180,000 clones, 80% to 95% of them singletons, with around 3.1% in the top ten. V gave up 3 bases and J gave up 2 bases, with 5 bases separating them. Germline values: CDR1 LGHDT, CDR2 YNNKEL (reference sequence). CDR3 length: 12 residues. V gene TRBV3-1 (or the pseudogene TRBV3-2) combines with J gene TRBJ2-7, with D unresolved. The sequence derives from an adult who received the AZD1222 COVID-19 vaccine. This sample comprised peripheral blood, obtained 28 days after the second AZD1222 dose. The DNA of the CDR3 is TGTGCCAGCAGCCACGACCCCTACGAGCAGTACTTC. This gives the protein CASSHDPYEQYF.